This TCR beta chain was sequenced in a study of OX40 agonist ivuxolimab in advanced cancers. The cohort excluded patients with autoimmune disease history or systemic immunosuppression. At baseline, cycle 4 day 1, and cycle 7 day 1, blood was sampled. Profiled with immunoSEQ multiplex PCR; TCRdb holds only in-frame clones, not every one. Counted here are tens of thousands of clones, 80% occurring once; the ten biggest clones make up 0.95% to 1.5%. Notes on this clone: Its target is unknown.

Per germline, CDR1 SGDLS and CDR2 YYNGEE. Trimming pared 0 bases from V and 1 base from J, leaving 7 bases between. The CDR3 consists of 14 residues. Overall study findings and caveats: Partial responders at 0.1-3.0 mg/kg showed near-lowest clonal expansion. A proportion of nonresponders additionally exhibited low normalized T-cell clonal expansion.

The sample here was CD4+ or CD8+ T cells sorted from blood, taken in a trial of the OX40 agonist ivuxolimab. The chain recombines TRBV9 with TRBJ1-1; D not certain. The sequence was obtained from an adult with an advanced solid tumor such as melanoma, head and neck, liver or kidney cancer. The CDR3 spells CASSVVNENTEAFF. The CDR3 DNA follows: TGTGCCAGCAGCGTAGTGAACGAGAACACTGAAGCTTTCTTT. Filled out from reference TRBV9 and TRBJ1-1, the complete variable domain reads DSGVTQTPKHLITATGQRVTLRCSPRSGDLSVYWYQQSLDQGLQFLIQYYNGEERAKGNILERFSAQQFPDLHSELNLSSLELGDSALYFCASSVVNENTEAFFGQGTRLTVV.